Listed here are 5 T cell receptor beta chains from one sample, sequenced in a study of a mutant IDH1 vaccine in newly diagnosed glioma. Sequenced by immunoSEQ multiplex PCR; TCRdb stores in-frame clones only, minus some. Of tens of thousands of clones listed, approximately 81% were seen once; the top ten hold approximately 20%. Stated time point: baseline, week 1 (first vaccination visit). Treatment noted: pre-vaccination baseline after standard-of-care therapy. The sample in question was PBMCs, obtained from a glioma patient treated with radiotherapy, temozolomide or both. The receptors originated from a man aged 18-30 years with glioma.

CDR3 sequence reads: CASSLDVYGYTF. The DNA of the CDR3 is TGCGCCAGCAGCCTTGACGTTTATGGCTACACCTTC. The chain couples TRBV5-1 to TRBJ1-2, with D uncertain. V gave up 4 bases and J gave up 5 bases, with 9 bases separating them. The CDR3 is 12 amino acids. Germline CDR1 reads SGHRS; CDR2 reads YFSETQ.

The chain employs TRBV6-5 and TRBJ1-1; D possibly corresponds to TRBD1 (5 bases). The germline CDR1 and CDR2 sequences are MNHEY and SVGAGI. The CDR3 is 15 amino acids. Trimming took off 0 bases at V and 6 bases at J, with 14 bases between the two ends. CDR3 coding DNA: TGTGCCAGCAGTTACTCGGCAGGGTGGTCGTCTGAAGCTTTCTTT. Protein product: CASSYSAGWSSEAFF.

This clone was seen repeatedly, ten times or more. J is TRBJ1-1 and V is TRBV5-1; D call uncertain. The CDR3 covers 13 residues. Trimming shortened V by 4 bases and J by 6 bases, and 13 bases separated the two germline ends. CDR1 and CDR2 (germline): SGHRS, YFSETQ. Here the CDR3 reads CASSLVTGSEAFF. The CDR3 region has the DNA TGCGCCAGCAGCCTTGTTACGGGATCTGAAGCTTTCTTT.

The chain employs TRBV10-2 and TRBJ1-2; D unresolved. The V end lost 2 bases, the J end lost 4 bases, and 8 bases lay between the germline ends. The germline V gene has CDR1 WSHSY and CDR2 SAAADI. The CDR3 is 13 amino acids. Written as DNA, the CDR3 is TGCGCCAGCAGTGAGCGGGGAAGCTATGGCTACACCTTC. This gives the protein CASSERGSYGYTF.

The V gene is TRBV30, the J gene TRBJ2-5; D is possibly TRBD1 (5 bases). Trimming removed 1 base from V and 2 bases from J, with 11 bases in between. CDR3 length: 14 residues. Germline V gives CDR1 GTSNPN, CDR2 SVGIG (reference sequence). Written as DNA, the CDR3 is TGTGCCTGGAGTGCAGGGCCTATACAAGAGACCCAGTACTTC. This translates into CAWSAGPIQETQYF.